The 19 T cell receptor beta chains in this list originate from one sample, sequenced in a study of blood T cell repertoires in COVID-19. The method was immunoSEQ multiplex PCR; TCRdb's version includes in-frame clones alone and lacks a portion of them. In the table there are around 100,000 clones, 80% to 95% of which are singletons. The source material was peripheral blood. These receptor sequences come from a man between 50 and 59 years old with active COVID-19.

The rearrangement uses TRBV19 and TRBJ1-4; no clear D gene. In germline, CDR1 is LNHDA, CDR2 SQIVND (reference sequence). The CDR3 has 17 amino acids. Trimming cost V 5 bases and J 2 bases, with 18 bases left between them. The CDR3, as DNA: TGTGCCAGTAGTTCTTCCCGGTCGCGAGTGACTAATGAAAAACTGTTTTTT. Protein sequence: CASSSSRSRVTNEKLFF.

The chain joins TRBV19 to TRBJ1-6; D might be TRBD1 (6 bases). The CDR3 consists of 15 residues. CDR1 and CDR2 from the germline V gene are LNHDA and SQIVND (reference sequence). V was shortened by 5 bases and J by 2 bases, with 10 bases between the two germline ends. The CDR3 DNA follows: TGTGCCAGTAGTCTTGGACAGACCTATAATTCACCCCTCCACTTT. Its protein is CASSLGQTYNSPLHF.

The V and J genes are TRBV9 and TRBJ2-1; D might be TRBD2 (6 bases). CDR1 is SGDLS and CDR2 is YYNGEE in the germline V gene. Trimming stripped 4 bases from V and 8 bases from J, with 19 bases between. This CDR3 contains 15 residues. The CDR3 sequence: CASSPSGPYSDEQFF. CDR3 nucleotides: TGTGCCAGCAGCCCGAGCGGGCCATACTCGGATGAGCAGTTCTTC. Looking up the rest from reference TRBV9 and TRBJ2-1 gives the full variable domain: DSGVTQTPKHLITATGQRVTLRCSPRSGDLSVYWYQQSLDQGLQFLIQYYNGEERAKGNILERFSAQQFPDLHSELNLSSLELGDSALYFCASSPSGPYSDEQFFGPGTRLTVL.

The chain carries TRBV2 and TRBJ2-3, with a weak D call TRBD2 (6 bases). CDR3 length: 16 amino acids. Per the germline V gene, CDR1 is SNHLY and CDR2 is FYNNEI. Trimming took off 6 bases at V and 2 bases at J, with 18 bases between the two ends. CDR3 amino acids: CASSRDSQIFTDTQYF. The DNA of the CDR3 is TGTGCCAGCAGCCGGGACTCCCAAATTTTCACAGATACGCAGTATTTT.

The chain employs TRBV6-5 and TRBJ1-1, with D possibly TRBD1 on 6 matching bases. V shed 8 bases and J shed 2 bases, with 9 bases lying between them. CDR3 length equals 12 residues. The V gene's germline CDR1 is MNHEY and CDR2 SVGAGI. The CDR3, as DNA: TGTGCCAGCGGGACAATCAACACTGAAGCTTTCTTT. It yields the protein CASGTINTEAFF.

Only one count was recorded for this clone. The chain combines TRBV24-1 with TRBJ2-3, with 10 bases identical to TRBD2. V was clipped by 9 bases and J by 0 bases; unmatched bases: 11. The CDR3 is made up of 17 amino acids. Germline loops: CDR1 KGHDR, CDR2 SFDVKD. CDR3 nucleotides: TGTGCCACCCAAATAGCGGGAGGTCCTCTAAGCACAGATACGCAGTATTTT. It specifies CATQIAGGPLSTDTQYF.

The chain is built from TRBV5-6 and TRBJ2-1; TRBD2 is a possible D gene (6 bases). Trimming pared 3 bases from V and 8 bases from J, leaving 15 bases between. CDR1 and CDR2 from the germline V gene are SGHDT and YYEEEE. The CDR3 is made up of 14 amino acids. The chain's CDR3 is CASSSGVSTDEQFF. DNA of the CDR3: TGTGCCAGCAGCTCGGGAGTAAGTACGGATGAGCAGTTCTTC.

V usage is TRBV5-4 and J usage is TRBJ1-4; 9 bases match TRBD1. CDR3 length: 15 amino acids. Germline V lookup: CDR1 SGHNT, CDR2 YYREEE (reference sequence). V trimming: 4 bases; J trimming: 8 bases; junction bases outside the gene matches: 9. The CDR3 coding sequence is TGTGCCAGCAGCCAGGACAGGGGATCAGCGGAAAAACTGTTTTTT. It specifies CASSQDRGSAEKLFF.

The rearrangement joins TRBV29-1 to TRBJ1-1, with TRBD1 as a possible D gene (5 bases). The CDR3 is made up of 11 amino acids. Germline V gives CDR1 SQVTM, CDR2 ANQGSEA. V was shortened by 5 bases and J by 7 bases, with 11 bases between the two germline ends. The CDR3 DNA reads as TGCAGCGTTCAACGACAGCGTGAAGCTTTCTTT. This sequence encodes CSVQRQREAFF.

CDR3 nucleotides: TGTGCCAGTAGTATTTTGGGCGGGAGCTCCTACAATGAGCAGTTCTTC. This gives the protein CASSILGGSSYNEQFF. The chain has TRBV19 and TRBJ2-1; TRBD2 matches 7 bases. This CDR3 is 16 amino acids long. With 3 bases clipped from V and 0 bases from J, the junction kept 5 bases outside the gene matches. Per germline, CDR1 LNHDA and CDR2 SQIVND (reference sequence).

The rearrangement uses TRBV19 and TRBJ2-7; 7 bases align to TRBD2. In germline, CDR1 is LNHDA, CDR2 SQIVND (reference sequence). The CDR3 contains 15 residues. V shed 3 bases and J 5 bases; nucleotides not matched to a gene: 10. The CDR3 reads CASSMGPGGMDEQYF. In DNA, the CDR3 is TGTGCCAGTAGTATGGGCCCCGGGGGGATGGACGAGCAGTACTTC.

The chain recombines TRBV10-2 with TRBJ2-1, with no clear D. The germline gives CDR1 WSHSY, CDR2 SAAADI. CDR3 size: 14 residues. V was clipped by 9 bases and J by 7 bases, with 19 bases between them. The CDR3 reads CASLAPRRGNEQFF. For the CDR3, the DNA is TGCGCCAGTTTGGCCCCCCGCCGTGGTAATGAGCAGTTCTTC.

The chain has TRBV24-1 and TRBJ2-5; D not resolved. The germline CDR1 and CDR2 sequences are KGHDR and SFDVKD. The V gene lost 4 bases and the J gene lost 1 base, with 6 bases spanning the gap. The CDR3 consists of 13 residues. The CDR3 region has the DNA TGTGCCACCAGTGAAAACAGCCAAGAGACCCAGTACTTC. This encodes CATSENSQETQYF.

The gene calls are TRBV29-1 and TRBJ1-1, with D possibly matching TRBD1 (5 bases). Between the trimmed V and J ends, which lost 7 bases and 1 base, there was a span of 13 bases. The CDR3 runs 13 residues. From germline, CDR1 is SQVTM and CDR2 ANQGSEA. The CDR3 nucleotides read TGCAGCGGGGGCAGACAGCCGAACACTGAAGCTTTCTTT. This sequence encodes CSGGRQPNTEAFF. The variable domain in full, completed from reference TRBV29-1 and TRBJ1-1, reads SAVISQKPSRDICQRGTSLTIQCQVDSQVTMMFWYRQQPGQSLTLIATANQGSEATYESGFVIDKFPISRPNLTFSTLTVSNMSPEDSSIYLCSGGRQPNTEAFFGQGTRLTVV.

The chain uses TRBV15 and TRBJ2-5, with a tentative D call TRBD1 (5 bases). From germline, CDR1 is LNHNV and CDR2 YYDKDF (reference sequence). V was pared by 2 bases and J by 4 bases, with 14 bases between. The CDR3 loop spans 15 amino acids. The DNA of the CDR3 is TGTGCCACCAGCAGACGGACAACCATCGGAGAGACCCAGTACTTC. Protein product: CATSRRTTIGETQYF. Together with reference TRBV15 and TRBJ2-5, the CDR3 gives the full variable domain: DAMVIQNPRYQVTQFGKPVTLSCSQTLNHNVMYWYQQKSSQAPKLLFHYYDKDFNNEADTPDNFQSRRPNTSFCFLDIRSPGLGDTAMYLCATSRRTTIGETQYFGPGTRLLVL.

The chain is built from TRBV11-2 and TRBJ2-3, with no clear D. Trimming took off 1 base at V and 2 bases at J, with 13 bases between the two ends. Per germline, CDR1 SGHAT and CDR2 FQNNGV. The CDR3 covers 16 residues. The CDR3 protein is CASSLGAIPNTDTQYF. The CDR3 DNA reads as TGTGCCAGCAGCTTAGGAGCCATACCCAACACAGATACGCAGTATTTT.

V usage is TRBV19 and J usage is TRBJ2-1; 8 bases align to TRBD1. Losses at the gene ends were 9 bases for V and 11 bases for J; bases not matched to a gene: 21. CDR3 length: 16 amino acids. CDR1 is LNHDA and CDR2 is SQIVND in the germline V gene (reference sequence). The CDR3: CASQDFTGTGSPKQFF. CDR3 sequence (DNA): TGTGCCAGCCAGGATTTCACCGGGACAGGCTCTCCTAAGCAGTTCTTC.

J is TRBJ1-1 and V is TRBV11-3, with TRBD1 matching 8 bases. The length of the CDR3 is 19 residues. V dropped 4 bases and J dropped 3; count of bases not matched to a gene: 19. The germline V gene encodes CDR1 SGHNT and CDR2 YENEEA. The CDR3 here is CASSWGSTRGHVRDTEAFF. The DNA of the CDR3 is TGTGCCAGCAGCTGGGGCTCTACCAGGGGGCACGTGAGGGACACTGAAGCTTTCTTT.

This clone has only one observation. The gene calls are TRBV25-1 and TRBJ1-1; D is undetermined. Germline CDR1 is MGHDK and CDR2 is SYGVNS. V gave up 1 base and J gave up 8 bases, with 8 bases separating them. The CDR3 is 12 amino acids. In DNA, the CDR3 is TGTGCCAGCAGTGAATCCTTGACAGAAGCTTTCTTT. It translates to CASSESLTEAFF.